This T cell receptor beta chain was recovered during a study of long-term antiretroviral therapy in people with HIV (dated by TCRdb to between 2021 and 2024). Study-wide context: The earliest samples were collected about a decade before the 2015 WHO recommendation for immediate ART, when ART was typically delayed until CD4 counts fell. A retrospective serial study tested whether changes in peripheral blood TRB repertoire composition and diversity were associated with ART initiation and durable HIV suppression. From fewer than 35 adults with confirmed HIV infection, the cohort provided approximately 190 cryopreserved PBMC samples, gathered serially across a mean of approximately six years (range 1-12). About 35% of the 30 participants with HIV were female. No cross-contamination during QIAcube processing turned up in test extractions that ran a monoclonal T-cell line alongside approximately 35 polyclonal samples.

The CDR3 runs 15 residues from the cysteine to the phenylalanine. Only the CDR3 region is kept as DNA, spanning 45 bases read in frame from base 1. The germline V gene (reference sequence) sets CDR1 to LNHNV and CDR2 to YYDKDF. V is pared back by 0 bases and J by 0 bases, with 7 bases lying between the germline termini. The investigation overall reported the following: Expanded TRB clones identified before ART initiation dominated the repertoire at all time points, although this dominance fluctuated and declined in many PLHIV after ART. The samples span the years 2004 to 2017, and the ART regimens used at that time may not be as effective as current regimens. No data were available on ART adherence, viral resistance or therapy changes, limiting inferences about post-ART repertoire changes. Limited PBMC availability meant only the TCR beta chain was sequenced, without alpha chain pairing. Starting ART was linked to a significant rise in TRB diversity, yet even with long-term ART the diversity remained significantly lower than in transplant donor controls. Narrower CDR3 length ranges were observed in HIV repertoires than in controls, and an antigen-experienced repertoire with only a slight naive shift after ART was suggested by the network structure. Unsorted PBMC were profiled instead of sorted CD4+ and CD8+ T cells because pre-ART samples had limited cell numbers.

Participants were included only if at least one PBMC sample before ART initiation and at least two post-ART samples were available. All participants with HIV were treated in the United States of America. Before DNA extraction, cryopreserved samples of about 0.9-10 million PBMC were thawed and then washed. At the time of the earliest PBMC sample, participants with HIV were aged between about 23 and 54 years. Each participant contributed PBMC samples from 1-4 timepoints before ART initiation and 2-8 timepoints after ART initiation, with a median of 7 samples. Serial HIV viral load, CD4+ T-cell count, ART history and demographic data were obtained for every participant. Genomic DNA was extracted from unsorted PBMC with a Qiagen kit on a QIAcube, with processing performed in batches of 12 samples. As for this clone: Its specific antigen is unknown. No clone much larger than this one lies a single base away; base qualities are absent.

The immunoSEQ hsTCRB v3.0 assay was used at survey level resolution to sequence the TRB variable region. The targeted TRB sequencing depth was about 40,000-55,000 T-cell genomes per sample. Pooled TRB libraries were sequenced on an Illumina MiSeq with a v3 150-cycle kit. From the authors' description of their analysis: Repertoire analysis was run in R within a reproducible Nextflow workflow that covered QC, data transformation and analysis. LymphoSeq2, an R package for exploring AIRR-Seq data, was used to implement the custom analyses. A handful of samples that produced fewer than 5000 total TRB sequences were removed, so some 190 HIV repertoires were analyzed. Among the roughly 190 retained HIV repertoires, 55 to 65 were collected before ART initiation and roughly 130 were collected after ART initiation. Repertoires were downsampled to 5000 TRB nucleotide sequences, and summary statistics were averaged over 100 downsampling iterations. The analysis kept only TRB sequences whose CDR3 regions were at least seven amino acids long. Two measures captured diversity: a Shannon entropy-derived clonality score and the Gini coefficient. Repertoire networks linked the top 5000 CDR3 amino acid sequences whenever two sequences differed by an edit distance of one. Antigen specificity groups and MHC restriction were predicted for TRB CDR3 amino acid sequences with GLIPH2. To flag known CMV, EBV, HIV or tissue antigen associations, CDR3 amino acid sequences were matched against VDJdb and McPAS-TCR. Pre-ART, post-ART and control groups were compared with Wilcoxon signed-rank tests and Holm-Bonferroni correction. TCRdb limited this immuneACCESS table to in-frame rearrangements with V and J called. A share of clones is missing; checked studies link under half to unresolved V genes, and the rest is unexplained. That table gives V, J and clone size, and the DNA gave D and trimming. For this sample there are about 32,000 clones; 95% to 98% appear just once. The ten largest clones capture around 2% of the sample.

The sample in question was unsorted PBMCs, obtained 7.6 years after starting antiretroviral therapy. The chain is encoded by TRBV15 joined to TRBJ2-3, with the D gene uncertain. The source is a man aged 25 to 45 with HIV. The CDR3 has the sequence CATSRDRRSTDTQYF. The DNA sequence follows: TGTGCCACCAGCAGAGATCGCAGGAGCACAGATACGCAGTATTTT. Outside the CDR3, residues come from the reference TRBV15 and TRBJ2-3 proteins, so the full variable domain is: DAMVIQNPRYQVTQFGKPVTLSCSQTLNHNVMYWYQQKSSQAPKLLFHYYDKDFNNEADTPDNFQSRRPNTSFCFLDIRSPGLGDTAMYLCATSRDRRSTDTQYFGPGTRLTVL.